These 18 T cell receptor beta chains were sequenced from one sample in a study of blood T cell repertoires in COVID-19. Libraries were prepared by immunoSEQ multiplex PCR; TCRdb keeps only in-frame clonotypes and omits some of them. The table records about 68,000 clones, roughly 80% of them present only once. The specimen was peripheral blood. The receptors derive from a woman aged 45-65 years with acute or convalescent COVID-19.

The sample holds a few counts of this clone. Other DNA sequences from this sample encode an identical CDR3 as well. The gene calls are TRBV27 and TRBJ2-2; TRBD1 aligns across 7 bases. With 2 bases clipped from V and 1 base from J, the junction kept 1 base outside the gene matches. Germline CDR1 MNHEY, CDR2 SMNVEV (reference sequence). The length of the CDR3 is 15 residues. CDR3 in amino acids: CASSLGTVNTGELFF. The CDR3 DNA reads as TGTGCCAGCAGTTTAGGGACAGTGAACACCGGGGAGCTGTTTTTT.

The rearrangement joins TRBV30 to TRBJ1-2; D is unresolved. Germline CDR1 reads GTSNPN; CDR2 reads SVGIG (reference sequence). Trimming removed 0 bases at V and 4 bases at J, with 9 bases between. The CDR3 is 13 amino acids. The CDR3 is CAWSVEQPYGYTF. CDR3 nucleotide sequence: TGTGCCTGGAGTGTAGAACAGCCCTATGGCTACACCTTC.

V gene TRBV13 combines with J gene TRBJ1-1, with D perhaps TRBD1 (5 bases). This CDR3 is 14 amino acids long. Germline V CDR1 and CDR2: PRHDT, FYEKMQ (reference sequence). Trimming cost V 2 bases and J 0 bases, with 7 bases left between them. CDR3 DNA sequence: TGTGCCAGCAGCTTACGGGGGGTGAACACTGAAGCTTTCTTT. Protein sequence: CASSLRGVNTEAFF. The whole variable domain, remainder taken from reference TRBV13 and TRBJ1-1, is AAGVIQSPRHLIKEKRETATLKCYPIPRHDTVYWYQQGPGQDPQFLISFYEKMQSDKGSIPDRFSAQQFSDYHSELNMSSLELGDSALYFCASSLRGVNTEAFFGQGTRLTVV.

CDR3 sequence: CASSHRATGGLNEQFF. The CDR3 nucleotides are TGTGCCAGCAGCCATAGGGCGACAGGGGGCCTGAATGAGCAGTTCTTC. The chain recombines TRBV7-8 with TRBJ2-1, with TRBD1 matching 10 bases. Trimming took 5 bases from V and 7 from J; bases not matched to a gene: 11. Germline loops: CDR1 SGHVS, CDR2 FQNEAQ. The CDR3 is 16 amino acids. Combining the CDR3 with reference TRBV7-8 and TRBJ2-1 gives the whole variable domain GAGVSQSPRYKVAKRGQDVALRCDPISGHVSLFWYQQALGQGPEFLTYFQNEAQLDKSGLPSDRFFAERPEGSVSTLKIQRTQQEDSAVYLCASSHRATGGLNEQFFGPGTRLTVL.

V is TRBV10-3 and J is TRBJ2-2; TRBD2 aligns across 12 bases. Losses at the gene ends were 5 bases for V and 1 base for J; bases not matched to a gene: 8. Germline V gene data show CDR1 as ENHRY and CDR2 as SYGVKD. The CDR3 sequence is 18 residues long. The CDR3 bases are TGTGCCATCAGTAACCACCCGACTAGCGGGGGGAACACCGGGGAGCTGTTTTTT. Translated: CAISNHPTSGGNTGELFF.

This clone occurred once. This chain connects TRBV6-2 or TRBV6-3 to TRBJ1-6, with TRBD1 matching over 8 bases. The CDR3 is made up of 18 amino acids. With 5 bases clipped from V and 10 bases from J, the junction kept 19 bases outside the gene matches. Germline assignment: CDR1 MNHEY and CDR2 SVGEGT. The DNA for the CDR3 is TGTGCCAGCAGTATCCACGCGGCCCGACAGGGGATTTGGTCACCCCTCCACTTT. As protein: CASSIHAARQGIWSPLHF.

CDR3 coding DNA: TGTGCCAGCAGCCCGGGACAGGCGAACACTGAAGCTTTCTTT. It encodes CASSPGQANTEAFF. The rearrangement links TRBV7-9 to TRBJ1-1; 8 bases line up with TRBD1. V shed 5 bases and J 1 base; nucleotides not matched to a gene: 3. Germline V gives CDR1 SEHNR, CDR2 FQNEAQ (reference sequence). The CDR3 is made up of 14 amino acids. Based on the CDR3 plus reference TRBV7-9 and TRBJ1-1, the full variable domain is DTGVSQNPRHKITKRGQNVTFRCDPISEHNRLYWYRQTLGQGPEFLTYFQNEAQLEKSRLLSDRFSAERPKGSFSTLEIQRTEQGDSAMYLCASSPGQANTEAFFGQGTRLTVV.

The rearrangement links TRBV27 to TRBJ1-5, with 8 bases identical to TRBD1. The CDR3 runs to 14 residues. Germline values: CDR1 MNHEY, CDR2 SMNVEV (reference sequence). Trimming at V came to 5 bases and at J to 5 bases, leaving 5 bases not matched to a gene. CDR3 coding DNA: TGTGCCAGCAGTATACGACAGGGGCATCAGCCCCAGCATTTT. Translated: CASSIRQGHQPQHF.

The chain has TRBV10-3 and TRBJ2-4; 8 positions match TRBD1. Germline V gene sequence: CDR1 ENHRY, CDR2 SYGVKD. The CDR3 totals 16 residues. Trimming removed 1 base from V and 3 bases from J; junction bases left unmatched: 5. CDR3 residues: CAISELQGVNKNIQYF. In DNA, the CDR3 is TGTGCCATCAGTGAGTTACAGGGGGTGAACAAAAACATTCAGTACTTC.

The V gene is TRBV6-5, the J gene TRBJ1-4, with TRBD1 matching 7 bases. The V gene's germline CDR1 is MNHEY and CDR2 SVGAGI. This CDR3 is built from 12 residues. With V trimmed by 8 bases and J by 7 bases, 4 bases remained unmatched. CDR3 sequence reads: CASGRQGEKLFF. CDR3 in DNA: TGTGCCAGCGGTAGACAGGGTGAAAAACTGTTTTTT.

The chain joins TRBV5-6 to TRBJ2-5, with D possibly matching TRBD2 (6 bases). V was clipped by 1 base and J by 5 bases, with 9 bases between them. Germline V gene data show CDR1 as SGHDT and CDR2 as YYEEEE. The CDR3 is 13 amino acids. CDR3 protein: CASSLWGGETQYF. CDR3 bases: TGTGCCAGCAGCTTGTGGGGAGGCGAGACCCAGTACTTC.

The V call is TRBV7-8, the J call TRBJ1-6; D gene ambiguous. V was shortened by 2 bases and J by 6 bases, with 5 bases between the two germline ends. Per the germline V gene, CDR1 is SGHVS and CDR2 is FQNEAQ. CDR3 length equals 13 residues. The CDR3 loop reads CASSLQVNSPLHF. The CDR3 bases are TGTGCCAGCAGCTTACAGGTTAATTCACCCCTCCACTTT.

The chain recombines TRBV7-2 with TRBJ1-5; D gene ambiguous. CDR1 and CDR2 (germline): SGHTA, FQGNSA. With 4 bases removed from V and 10 bases from J, the gap between germline ends came to 20 bases. The CDR3 totals 15 residues. CDR3 bases: TGTGCCAGCAGCTCAACTCCGGGAGACTTAGCACCCCAGCATTTT. This sequence encodes CASSSTPGDLAPQHF.

The chain recombines TRBV5-1 with TRBJ1-4; 9 bases agree with TRBD1. Germline V gene sequence: CDR1 SGHRS, CDR2 YFSETQ. Trimming took 4 bases from V and 7 from J; bases not matched to a gene: 5. The CDR3 spans 14 residues. The CDR3 sequence is CASSPGTGSEKLFF. The CDR3 nucleotides are TGCGCCAGCAGCCCCGGGACAGGGAGTGAAAAACTGTTTTTT.

The V gene is TRBV30, the J gene TRBJ1-5, with a tentative D call TRBD1 (6 bases). Per germline, CDR1 GTSNPN and CDR2 SVGIG (reference sequence). Trimming pared 1 base from V and 3 bases from J, leaving 16 bases between. The CDR3 loop spans 16 amino acids. CDR3 nucleotide sequence: TGTGCCTGGAGTGACTACGGACAGAGAGACAATCAGCCCCAGCATTTT. Translated, it gives CAWSDYGQRDNQPQHF.

The chain links TRBV3-1 (or the pseudogene TRBV3-2) to TRBJ1-1; D is unresolved. CDR1 LGHDT and CDR2 YNNKEL come from the germline V gene (reference sequence). With 4 bases removed from V and 2 bases from J, the gap between germline ends came to 14 bases. This CDR3 comprises 15 residues. The CDR3: CASSPFGGLNTEAFF. CDR3 DNA: TGTGCCAGCAGCCCCTTTGGAGGGTTAAACACTGAAGCTTTCTTT.

V and J are TRBV6-2 or TRBV6-3 and TRBJ1-3; perhaps TRBD1 as D (5 bases). The germline CDR1 and CDR2 sequences are MNHEY and SVGEGT. The CDR3 sequence is 15 residues long. V gave up 0 bases and J gave up 1 base, with 7 bases separating them. CDR3 in DNA: TGTGCCAGCAGTTACTCCAGGGATTCTGGAAACACCATATATTTT. It translates to CASSYSRDSGNTIYF.

The CDR3 nucleotides read TGTGCCAGCAGCTTAGATTTGCAGGGGACGGATGGCTACACCTTC. Its protein is CASSLDLQGTDGYTF. V and J are TRBV7-9 and TRBJ1-2, with D perhaps TRBD1 (6 bases). The CDR3 consists of 15 residues. V was trimmed by 1 base and J by 6 bases, leaving 15 bases between them. CDR1 SEHNR and CDR2 FQNEAQ come from the germline V gene (reference sequence).